The subject of this entry is one T cell receptor beta chain. The antigen is not known. One end of the junction is discordant with germline, which a read error may explain. The TCR beta CDR3 regions underwent amplification from RNA transcripts. A first-round RT-PCR used HTBI primers, followed by a second-round multiplex PCR. One entry per CDR3 protein, called by TCRdb with MiXCR from the multiplex PCR reads. The repertoire holds roughly 1.1 million distinct CDR3 sequences, with roughly 35% as singletons. The data stem from a study of Graves' ophthalmopathy and Graves' hyperthyroidism. Germline assignment: CDR1 SGHDT and CDR2 YYEEEE. This CDR3 spans 20 amino acids. Whole-study results and caveats: Most expanded thyroid clonotypes above 0.001 frequency also appeared in blood. Sensitivity of around 85% and specificity of around 80% were achieved when a 13-signature model separated ophthalmopathy from stable hyperthyroidism.

This chain connects TRBV5-6 to TRBJ1-1; 7 nucleotides align to TRBD1. This sequence originates from an adult man with Graves' hyperthyroidism. Input material: peripheral blood or thyroid tissue (not recorded which). Here the CDR3 reads CASRRDLDRPTRLGNTEAFF. The DNA for the CDR3 is TGCGCCAGCAGGCGTGACTTGGACAGGCCGACCCGACTCGGGAACACTGAAGCTTTCTTT.